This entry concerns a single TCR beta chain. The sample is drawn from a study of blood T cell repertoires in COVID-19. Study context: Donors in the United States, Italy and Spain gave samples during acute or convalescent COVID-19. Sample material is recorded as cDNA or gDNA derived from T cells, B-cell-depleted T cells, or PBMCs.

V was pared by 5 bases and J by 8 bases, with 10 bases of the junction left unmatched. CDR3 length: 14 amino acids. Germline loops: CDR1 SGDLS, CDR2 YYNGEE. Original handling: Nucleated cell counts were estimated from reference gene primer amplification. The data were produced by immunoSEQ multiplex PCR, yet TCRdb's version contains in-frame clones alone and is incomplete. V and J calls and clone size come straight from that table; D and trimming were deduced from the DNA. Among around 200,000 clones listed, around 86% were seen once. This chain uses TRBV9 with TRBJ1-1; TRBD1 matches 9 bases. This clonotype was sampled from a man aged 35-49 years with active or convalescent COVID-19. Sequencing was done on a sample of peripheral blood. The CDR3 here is CASSINLGTGEAFF. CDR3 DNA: TGTGCCAGCAGTATAAATCTTGGGACAGGGGAAGCTTTCTTT.